These 26 T cell receptor beta chains came from one sample sequenced in a study of T cells after yellow fever vaccination. TCRdb fed the 5' RACE reads into MiXCR, producing one record per CDR3 protein. The table lists some 350,000 distinct CDR3 sequences, about 4% of them singletons. Here the sequenced sample was PBMCs, taken 5 days after the yellow fever booster vaccination. Receptors were obtained from a man aged 18 to 35 who received the YFV17D yellow fever vaccine.

The V call is TRBV3-1, the J call TRBJ2-6; TRBD1 matches at 7 bases. The CDR3 spans 20 residues. With V trimmed by 0 bases and J by 0 bases, 11 bases remained unmatched. Germline V CDR1 and CDR2: LGHDT, YNNKEL (reference sequence). The CDR3 sequence: CASSQDGRDRIPSGANVLTF. In nucleotides, the CDR3 is TGTGCCAGCAGCCAAGATGGCCGGGACAGAATACCCTCTGGGGCCAACGTCCTGACTTTC.

This clonotype was counted between two and nine times. Here the CDR3 DNA reads TGTGCCAGCTCACCTACACAGGACGCTGAGCAGTTCTTC. Residues: CASSPTQDAEQFF. The rearrangement uses TRBV18 and TRBJ2-1; weak D call: TRBD1 (5 bases). The CDR3 spans 13 residues. Germline CDR1 and CDR2: KGHSH and LQKENI. Trimming removed 3 bases at V and 9 bases at J, with 12 bases between.

J is TRBJ1-1 and V is TRBV20-1, with 7 nucleotides matching TRBD1. CDR1 and CDR2 (germline): DFQATT, SNEGSKA (reference sequence). There are 14 residues in the CDR3. V dropped 6 bases and J dropped 0; count of bases not matched to a gene: 7. The CDR3 loop is CSAPWGQMNTEAFF. In DNA form, the CDR3 reads TGCAGTGCCCCGTGGGGACAGATGAACACTGAAGCTTTCTTT.

Many counts were recorded for this clonotype. The genes are TRBV4-3 and TRBJ2-2, with TRBD1 matching over 7 bases. V gave up 0 bases and J gave up 4 bases; unmatched junction bases: 11. Germline values: CDR1 LGHNA, CDR2 YSLEER. This CDR3 spans 18 amino acids. CDR3 nucleotides: TGCGCCAGCAGCCAAGATAACTACCCACAGGGGATCACCGGGGAGCTGTTTTTT. Protein product: CASSQDNYPQGITGELFF.

This clonotype was seen many times. J is TRBJ2-5 and V is TRBV4-3; the D is unclear. Germline V lookup: CDR1 LGHNA, CDR2 YSLEER. V was pared by 1 base and J by 5 bases, with 14 bases between. The CDR3 sequence is 15 residues long. CDR3 in DNA: TGCGCCAGCAGCCAAGGAACCACGATAATGGAGACCCAGTACTTC. This translates into CASSQGTTIMETQYF.

Ten or more counts support this clonotype. The chain employs TRBV2 and TRBJ2-3; 10 bases align to TRBD2. Looked up from germline, CDR1 is SNHLY and CDR2 is FYNNEI. The CDR3 totals 15 residues. Unmatched junction bases numbered 7, after V lost 6 bases and J lost 4 bases. CDR3 in DNA: TGTGCCAGCAGCCGCACTAGCGGGGTTGCAGATACGCAGTATTTT. Residues: CASSRTSGVADTQYF.

The CDR3 nucleotides read TGTGCCAGCAGTGAAGCCTTAAACACTGAAGCTTTCTTT. Translated: CASSEALNTEAFF. The chain recombines TRBV6-1 with TRBJ1-1; D gene ambiguous. Per the germline V gene, CDR1 is MNHNS and CDR2 is SASEGT. The CDR3 consists of 13 residues. Trimming removed 0 bases at V and 2 bases at J, with 4 bases between.

This clonotype has ten or more counts. This sequence joins TRBV10-3 and TRBJ2-1; 9 bases are shared with TRBD2. Germline V gene data show CDR1 as ENHRY and CDR2 as SYGVKD. The CDR3 sequence is 15 residues long. V was clipped by 2 bases and J by 9 bases; unmatched bases: 8. The CDR3 coding sequence is TGTGCCATCAGTGAGGTGCGGGGGGGACCCCCTGAGCAGTTCTTC. Translating gives CAISEVRGGPPEQFF.

The table lists this clonotype with a few counts. The J gene is TRBJ1-5, the V gene TRBV23-1; 7 bases match TRBD1. TRBV23-1 is annotated as an ORF whose role is uncertain. The V and J ends lost 0 bases and 6 bases, in that order; junction bases with no gene match: 5. The CDR3 runs to 15 residues. The CDR3 region is CASSQSCRGSQPQHF. Here the CDR3 DNA reads TGCGCCAGCAGTCAATCGTGCAGGGGGAGTCAGCCCCAGCATTTT.

This clonotype was counted at least ten times. The rearrangement links TRBV18 to TRBJ2-2; possibly TRBD1 for D (5 bases). Trimming removed 3 bases at V and 4 bases at J, with 12 bases between. Looked up from germline, CDR1 is KGHSH and CDR2 is LQKENI. This CDR3 has 15 residues. In DNA form, the CDR3 reads TGTGCCAGCTCACCGACAGACGACACCACCGGGGAGCTGTTTTTT. Protein product: CASSPTDDTTGELFF.

Ten or more counts support this clonotype. The J gene is TRBJ1-4, the V gene TRBV7-2; D is unresolved. Trimming pared 2 bases from V and 5 bases from J, leaving 0 bases between. This CDR3 is 11 amino acids long. Germline assignment: CDR1 SGHTA and CDR2 FQGNSA. The CDR3 here is CASSLNEKLFF. The CDR3 nucleotides read TGTGCCAGCAGCTTAAATGAAAAACTGTTTTTT.

This clonotype was counted a few times. The chain uses TRBV6-2 or TRBV6-3 and TRBJ1-4; D gene unclear. CDR3 length: 13 residues. Germline CDR1 is MNHEY and CDR2 is SVGEGT. Deletions cut 7 bases from V and 5 bases from J, with 11 bases between. The CDR3 here is CASTQWGNEKLFF. The DNA for the CDR3 is TGTGCCAGCACCCAGTGGGGAAATGAAAAACTGTTTTTT.

This clonotype came up many times. The rearrangement joins TRBV6-2 or TRBV6-3 to TRBJ2-7, with D tentatively TRBD2 (6 bases). Trimming removed 4 bases at V and 4 bases at J, with 11 bases between. Germline V gives CDR1 MNHEY, CDR2 SVGEGT. The CDR3 consists of 13 residues. The CDR3 protein is CASSSGTPYEQYV. In nucleotides, the CDR3 is TGTGCCAGCAGTTCCGGGACTCCTTACGAGCAGTACGTC.

This clonotype has just a few counts. This rearrangement joins TRBV5-4 to TRBJ2-1; 12 nucleotides align to TRBD2. Germline values: CDR1 SGHNT, CDR2 YYREEE (reference sequence). The V and J ends lost 0 bases and 0 bases, in that order; junction bases with no gene match: 7. This CDR3 is built from 19 residues. The CDR3 DNA reads as TGTGCCAGCAGCTTGGTGGGACTAGCGGGCCTTAGCTCCTACAATGAGCAGTTCTTC. This codes for CASSLVGLAGLSSYNEQFF.

This clonotype has a count of ten or more. The chain links TRBV10-3 to TRBJ2-5; D gene unclear. Trimming stripped 3 bases from V and 0 bases from J, with 11 bases between. The CDR3 consists of 15 residues. Looked up from germline, CDR1 is ENHRY and CDR2 is SYGVKD. CDR3 in DNA: TGTGCCATCAGTGATTTGGATCAGTACCAAGAGACCCAGTACTTC. The encoded protein is CAISDLDQYQETQYF.

Many counts were recorded for this clonotype. V is TRBV24-1 and J is TRBJ2-3; 12 nucleotides agree with TRBD2. The junction had 7 bases not matched to a gene; V was cut back by 2 bases and J by 8 bases. The CDR3 runs 16 residues. Germline loops: CDR1 KGHDR, CDR2 SFDVKD. The CDR3 spells CATSDSASGGEITQYF. CDR3 bases: TGTGCCACCAGTGATTCGGCTAGCGGGGGGGAGATTACGCAGTATTTT.

V is TRBV28 and J is TRBJ2-3; tentative D call: TRBD2 (5 bases). The germline V gene encodes CDR1 MDHEN and CDR2 SYDVKM. This CDR3 is built from 16 residues. V gave up 5 bases and J gave up 0 bases, with 15 bases separating them. The CDR3 bases are TGTGCCAGCAGTCCTGACGCTAGCTTTAGCACAGATACGCAGTATTTT. It specifies CASSPDASFSTDTQYF.

At least ten counts were recorded for this clonotype. This sequence joins TRBV2 and TRBJ2-5, with 10 positions matching TRBD2. Trimming removed 7 bases from V and 4 bases from J; junction bases left unmatched: 12. This CDR3 contains 16 residues. CDR1 is SNHLY, CDR2 FYNNEI, per germline. CDR3: CASTREAGGLGETQYF. The CDR3 DNA reads TGTGCCAGCACCCGAGAAGCGGGGGGGCTCGGAGAGACCCAGTACTTC.

The CDR3 spells CSVEEKGSGYGYTF. CDR3 nucleotide sequence: TGCAGCGTTGAGGAGAAGGGCAGCGGCTATGGCTACACCTTC. The chain has TRBV29-1 and TRBJ1-2; D is unresolved. Per the germline V gene, CDR1 is SQVTM and CDR2 is ANQGSEA. Trimming took off 3 bases at V and 4 bases at J, with 15 bases between the two ends. The CDR3 sequence is 14 residues long.

The V gene is TRBV27, the J gene TRBJ2-4; D gene ambiguous. The CDR3 totals 15 residues. Trimming took off 2 bases at V and 6 bases at J, with 14 bases between the two ends. Germline V gives CDR1 MNHEY, CDR2 SMNVEV (reference sequence). The CDR3 is CASSLKLAGGNIQYF. CDR3 nucleotides: TGTGCCAGCAGTTTAAAGTTAGCAGGCGGAAACATTCAGTACTTC.

This clonotype came up many times. This sequence joins TRBV27 and TRBJ2-7, with D unclear. Germline V gives CDR1 MNHEY, CDR2 SMNVEV (reference sequence). Between the trimmed V and J ends, which lost 2 bases and 0 bases, there was a span of 11 bases. The CDR3 is made up of 15 amino acids. The CDR3 region is CASSLGPESSYEQYF. The CDR3 DNA follows: TGTGCCAGCAGTTTAGGGCCAGAGAGCTCCTACGAGCAGTACTTC.

Here the CDR3 DNA reads TGCGCCAGCACCCCGGGACTAGGAGTTGTGACCCAGTACTTC. It encodes CASTPGLGVVTQYF. The gene calls are TRBV10-2 and TRBJ2-5, with TRBD2 matching 8 bases. Trimming took 7 bases from V and 7 from J; bases not matched to a gene: 11. The V gene's germline CDR1 is WSHSY and CDR2 SAAADI. There are 14 residues in the CDR3.

The rearrangement uses TRBV27 and TRBJ1-1; 8 positions agree with TRBD1. Trimming at V came to 0 bases and at J to 6 bases, leaving 6 bases not matched to a gene. Germline V gene sequence: CDR1 MNHEY, CDR2 SMNVEV (reference sequence). The CDR3 is made up of 15 amino acids. The CDR3 sequence: CASSLSQGARPEAFF. As DNA, the CDR3 is TGTGCCAGCAGTTTATCCCAGGGGGCTCGGCCTGAAGCTTTCTTT.

This clonotype was seen at least ten times. The chain links TRBV20-1 to TRBJ1-6; possibly TRBD1 for D (6 bases). Germline-derived CDR1 and CDR2 are DFQATT and SNEGSKA (reference sequence). V dropped 3 bases and J dropped 8 bases, with 20 bases sitting between them. This CDR3 region has 16 residues. The CDR3 sequence is CSARASPGTLDSPLHF. As DNA, the CDR3 is TGCAGTGCTAGGGCCAGTCCCGGGACACTAGATTCACCCCTCCACTTT.

This clonotype showed up just a few times. The rearrangement uses TRBV5-1 and TRBJ2-7; possible D gene TRBD2, 6 bases. Germline V CDR1 and CDR2: SGHRS, YFSETQ. The length of the CDR3 is 14 residues. V shed 4 bases and J shed 1 base, with 12 bases lying between them. In DNA, the CDR3 is TGCGCCAGCAGCCCCTTGGAGGGATCCTACGAGCAGTACTTC. Encoded protein: CASSPLEGSYEQYF.

In its sample, this clonotype was seen many times. The chain has TRBV7-2 and TRBJ2-1; no reliable D call. The CDR3 has 13 residues. V shed 1 base and J shed 5 bases, with 6 bases lying between them. Per the germline V gene, CDR1 is SGHTA and CDR2 is FQGNSA. CDR3 nucleotide sequence: TGTGCCAGCAGCTTAGTGCGTAACAATGAGCAGTTCTTC. Translation: CASSLVRNNEQFF.